These 21 T cell receptor beta chains share one sample of origin, sequenced in a study of shared clonotypes between healthy human individuals. The data were produced by immunoSEQ multiplex PCR, yet TCRdb's version contains in-frame clones alone and is incomplete. The repertoire includes 2,500,000 or so clones, about 90% of them detected once, and 0.3% to 0.45% sits in the top ten. Sequenced: naive CD4+ T cells from PBMCs. The subset: CD45RA+ positively selected. The source of these receptors is a man in his late teens or twenties in good health. Some clones in this sample may be carry-over from other donors' samples.

As concerns this clone: Other DNA sequences in this specimen translate into the identical CDR3. The V call is TRBV9, the J call TRBJ1-3; no firm D call. The germline V gene encodes CDR1 SGDLS and CDR2 YYNGEE. Trimming cost V 3 bases and J 0 bases, with 4 bases left between them. The CDR3 length is 13 residues. The CDR3 DNA reads TGTGCCAGCAGCGCTAGCTCTGGAAACACCATATATTTT. Protein product: CASSASSGNTIYF.

The rearrangement joins TRBV28 to TRBJ1-5; D is unclear. This CDR3 region has 12 residues. From germline, CDR1 is MDHEN and CDR2 SYDVKM. Trimming took off 2 bases at V and 6 bases at J, with 5 bases between the two ends. The CDR3 region is CASSLIVQPQHF. CDR3 DNA: TGTGCCAGCAGTTTAATTGTTCAGCCCCAGCATTTT.

On this clone itself: The missing conserved phenylalanine or tryptophan at the end of this CDR3 makes a read error likely. V and J are TRBV7-9 and TRBJ1-2; possible D gene TRBD1, 6 bases. The CDR3 covers 17 residues. CDR1 is SEHNR and CDR2 is FQNEAQ in the germline V gene (reference sequence). V lost 5 bases to trimming and J lost 7 bases, with 26 bases between them. The DNA of the CDR3 is TGTGCCAGCAGCAAACGACGGGACACTCGAGGTGCTTTTGGCTACACCCTC. This gives the protein CASSKRRDTRGAFGYTL.

The rearrangement uses TRBV18 and TRBJ2-7; D is unclear. V was clipped by 3 bases and J by 0 bases, with 6 bases between them. The CDR3 has 13 amino acids. The V gene's germline CDR1 is KGHSH and CDR2 LQKENI. The CDR3 DNA reads as TGTGCCAGCTCACCCTACCCCTCCTACGAGCAGTACTTC. This encodes CASSPYPSYEQYF.

Concerning this clone itself: Other nucleotide sequences in the sample specify the same CDR3. The genes are TRBV6-5 and TRBJ1-1, with unresolved D. CDR3 size: 14 residues. Trimming took 2 bases from V and 0 from J, leaving 7 bases between them. Germline lookup yields CDR1 MNHEY and CDR2 SVGAGI. The CDR3 DNA is TGTGCCAGCAGTTACAGGACTATGAACACTGAAGCTTTCTTT. Protein product: CASSYRTMNTEAFF.

A word on this clone: Other DNA sequences within the sample encode an identical CDR3. The rearrangement joins TRBV6-5 to TRBJ1-1, with 7 bases matching TRBD1. Germline V gives CDR1 MNHEY, CDR2 SVGAGI. The junction had 3 bases not matched to a gene; V was cut back by 4 bases and J by 1 base. CDR3 length equals 14 residues. The CDR3 here is CASSSYRGNTEAFF. CDR3 bases: TGTGCCAGCAGTTCATACAGGGGGAACACTGAAGCTTTCTTT.

The rearrangement uses TRBV7-2 and TRBJ2-6; D gene unclear. The length of the CDR3 is 16 residues. Germline CDR1 SGHTA, CDR2 FQGNSA. V was trimmed by 1 base and J by 0 bases, leaving 7 bases between them. The CDR3 coding sequence is TGTGCCAGCAGCTTAGAGGGAAGCTCTGGGGCCAACGTCCTGACTTTC. It codes for CASSLEGSSGANVLTF.

The rearrangement uses TRBV14 and TRBJ2-7; D is uncertain. V lost 0 bases, J lost 4 bases, and 7 bases lay in between. Germline CDR1 reads SGHDN; CDR2 reads FVKESK. The CDR3 sequence is 13 residues long. The CDR3: CASSQDSEYEQYF. For the CDR3, the DNA is TGTGCCAGCAGCCAAGATTCAGAGTACGAGCAGTACTTC. Full variable domain (outside the CDR3, taken from reference TRBV14 and TRBJ2-7): EAGVTQFPSHSVIEKGQTVTLRCDPISGHDNLYWYRRVMGKEIKFLLHFVKESKQDESGMPNNRFLAERTGGTYSTLKVQPAELEDSGVYFCASSQDSEYEQYFGPGTRLTVT.

This clone was counted between two and nine times. The chain is built from TRBV2 and TRBJ1-4; D is unclear. The CDR3 has 13 amino acids. CDR1 and CDR2 from the germline V gene are SNHLY and FYNNEI. V lost 3 bases and J lost 6, with 8 bases in between. The CDR3 nucleotides read TGTGCCAGCAGTGAGAGCATTTATGAAAAACTGTTTTTT. This encodes CASSESIYEKLFF.

Details on this clone: Other DNA variants within this sample encode the same CDR3. This rearrangement joins TRBV5-1 to TRBJ1-3; TRBD1 aligns across 8 bases. This CDR3 region has 14 residues. Germline V CDR1 and CDR2: SGHRS, YFSETQ. J was trimmed by 7 bases and V by 4 bases; bases with no gene match: 7. CDR3 DNA sequence: TGCGCCAGCAGCACGACAGGGGATGGGAACACCATATATTTT. Protein sequence: CASSTTGDGNTIYF.

This sequence joins TRBV11-3 and TRBJ2-3; D is ambiguous. Per germline, CDR1 SGHNT and CDR2 YENEEA. This CDR3 spans 12 amino acids. V lost 4 bases to trimming and J lost 4 bases, with 6 bases between them. CDR3 coding DNA: TGTGCCAGCAGCTCATATGCAGATACGCAGTATTTT. Its protein product is CASSSYADTQYF. Based on the CDR3 plus reference TRBV11-3 and TRBJ2-3, the full variable domain is EAGVVQSPRYKIIEKKQPVAFWCNPISGHNTLYWYLQNLGQGPELLIRYENEEAVDDSQLPKDRFSAERLKGVDSTLKIQPAELGDSAVYLCASSSYADTQYFGPGTRLTVL.

The rearrangement uses TRBV19 and TRBJ2-1; TRBD2 matches 11 bases. The CDR3 length is 17 residues. After removal of 8 bases from V and 4 bases from J, the junction contained 13 bases not matched to a gene. CDR1 and CDR2 from the germline V gene are LNHDA and SQIVND (reference sequence). CDR3: CASSKGPGTSGYNEQFF. For the CDR3, the DNA is TGTGCCAGTTCCAAAGGGCCCGGGACTAGCGGTTACAATGAGCAGTTCTTC.

The chain's CDR3 is CASSTRGDSPYNEQFF. CDR3 coding DNA: TGTGCCAGCAGCACCCGAGGAGACAGCCCCTACAATGAGCAGTTCTTC. The genes are TRBV9 and TRBJ2-1; a possible D gene is TRBD1 (5 bases). Germline CDR1 SGDLS, CDR2 YYNGEE. V was pared by 4 bases and J by 2 bases, with 16 bases between. CDR3 size: 16 residues.

CDR3 protein: CASSGWDSTYEQYF. In nucleotides, the CDR3 is TGTGCCAGCAGTGGGTGGGACAGTACCTACGAGCAGTACTTC. The rearrangement links TRBV6-1 to TRBJ2-7, with TRBD1 matching 7 bases. This CDR3 spans 14 amino acids. The germline V gene encodes CDR1 MNHNS and CDR2 SASEGT. Trimming cost V 4 bases and J 2 bases; bases outside gene matches: 5.

The chain recombines TRBV4-2 with TRBJ2-2, with D perhaps TRBD2 (5 bases). This CDR3 has 13 residues. Trimming shortened V by 5 bases and J by 5 bases, and 9 bases separated the two germline ends. Germline V gives CDR1 LGHNA, CDR2 YNFKEQ. This CDR3 is CASSFRGTGELFF. CDR3 DNA: TGTGCCAGCAGCTTTCGAGGGACCGGGGAGCTGTTTTTT.

CDR3 region: CASSLGLAGFKNIQYF. The CDR3 nucleotides read TGTGCCAGCAGCCTGGGGCTAGCGGGCTTTAAAAACATTCAGTACTTC. This sequence joins TRBV5-6 and TRBJ2-4, with TRBD2 matching 8 bases. Per germline, CDR1 SGHDT and CDR2 YYEEEE. The length of the CDR3 is 16 residues. V trimming: 4 bases; J trimming: 4 bases; junction bases outside the gene matches: 10. Complete variable domain (other parts from reference TRBV5-6 and TRBJ2-4): DAGVTQSPTHLIKTRGQQVTLRCSPKSGHDTVSWYQQALGQGPQFIFQYYEEEERQRGNFPDRFSGHQFPNYSSELNVNALLLGDSALYLCASSLGLAGFKNIQYFGAGTRLSVL.

With respect to this clone: Other DNA sequences in the same sample also yield this CDR3. The chain carries TRBV5-1 and TRBJ1-4; no clear D gene. CDR3 length: 14 residues. CDR1 and CDR2 (germline): SGHRS, YFSETQ. Trimming cost V 0 bases and J 3 bases, with 6 bases left between them. As DNA, the CDR3 is TGCGCCAGCAGCTTGGGCCAGCCTAATGAAAAACTGTTTTTT. Translation gives CASSLGQPNEKLFF.

The chain is built from TRBV5-6 and TRBJ2-4; D may be TRBD1 (5 bases). This CDR3 region has 15 residues. V was cut by 5 bases and J by 0 bases, with 12 bases left in between. From germline, CDR1 is SGHDT and CDR2 YYEEEE. CDR3 coding DNA: TGTGCCAGCAGGTTAGGGGAACTAGCCAAAAACATTCAGTACTTC. It codes for CASRLGELAKNIQYF.

This clone is a singleton in its sample. The gene calls are TRBV5-1 and TRBJ1-2; D unresolved. Trimming took 3 bases from V and 8 from J, leaving 14 bases between them. Germline CDR1 and CDR2: SGHRS and YFSETQ. The CDR3 is made up of 13 amino acids. The CDR3 region is CASSSPERFGYTF. As DNA, the CDR3 is TGCGCCAGCAGCTCCCCCGAGAGATTCGGCTACACCTTC.

The V and J genes are TRBV2 and TRBJ2-1; D is ambiguous. The CDR3 length is 14 residues. The germline gives CDR1 SNHLY, CDR2 FYNNEI. Trimming cost V 4 bases and J 10 bases, with 17 bases left between them. The CDR3 DNA follows: TGTGCCAGCAGTGTTAAACGCCTAGTTGGCGAGCAGTTCTTC. Protein sequence: CASSVKRLVGEQFF.

The genes are TRBV5-1 and TRBJ2-7, with D maybe TRBD1 (6 bases). CDR1 SGHRS and CDR2 YFSETQ come from the germline V gene. V was clipped by 3 bases and J by 2 bases, with 15 bases between them. This CDR3 has 15 amino acids. This CDR3 reads CASSSWGPNPYEQYF. The CDR3 DNA follows: TGCGCCAGCAGCTCGTGGGGGCCTAACCCCTACGAGCAGTACTTC. Full variable domain (outside the CDR3, taken from reference TRBV5-1 and TRBJ2-7): KAGVTQTPRYLIKTRGQQVTLSCSPISGHRSVSWYQQTPGQGLQFLFEYFSETQRNKGNFPGRFSGRQFSNSRSEMNVSTLELGDSALYLCASSSWGPNPYEQYFGPGTRLTVT.